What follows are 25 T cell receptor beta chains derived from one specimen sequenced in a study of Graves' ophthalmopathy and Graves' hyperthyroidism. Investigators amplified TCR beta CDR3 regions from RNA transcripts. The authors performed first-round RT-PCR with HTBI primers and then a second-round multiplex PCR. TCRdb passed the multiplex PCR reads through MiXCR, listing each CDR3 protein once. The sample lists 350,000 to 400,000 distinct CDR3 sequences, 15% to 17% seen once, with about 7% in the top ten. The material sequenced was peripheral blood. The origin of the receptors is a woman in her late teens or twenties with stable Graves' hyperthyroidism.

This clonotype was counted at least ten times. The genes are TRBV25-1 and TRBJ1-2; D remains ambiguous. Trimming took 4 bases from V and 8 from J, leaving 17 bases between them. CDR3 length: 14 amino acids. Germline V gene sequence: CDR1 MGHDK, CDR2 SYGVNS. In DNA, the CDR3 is TGTGCCAGCAGTGGGGTAGGCAGTATGGGAGGCTACACCTTC. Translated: CASSGVGSMGGYTF.

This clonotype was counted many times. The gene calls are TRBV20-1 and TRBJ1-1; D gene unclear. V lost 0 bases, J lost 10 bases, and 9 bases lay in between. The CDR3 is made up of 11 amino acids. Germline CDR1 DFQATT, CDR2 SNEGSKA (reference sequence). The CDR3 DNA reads TGCAGTGCTAGAGATTCACTTTCAGCTTTCTTT. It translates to CSARDSLSAFF.

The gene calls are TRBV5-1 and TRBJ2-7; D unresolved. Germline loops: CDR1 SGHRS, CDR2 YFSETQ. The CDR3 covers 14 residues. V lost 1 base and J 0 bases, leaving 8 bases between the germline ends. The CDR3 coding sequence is TGCGCCAGCAGCTTGTCCAGAAACTCCTACGAGCAGTACTTC. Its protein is CASSLSRNSYEQYF.

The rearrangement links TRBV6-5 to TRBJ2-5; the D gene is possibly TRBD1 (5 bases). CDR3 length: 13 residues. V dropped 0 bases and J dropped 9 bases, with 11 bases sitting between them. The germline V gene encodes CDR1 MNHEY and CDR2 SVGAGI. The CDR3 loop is CASSYSGRWPQYF. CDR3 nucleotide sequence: TGTGCCAGCAGTTACTCGGGGCGTTGGCCCCAGTACTTC.

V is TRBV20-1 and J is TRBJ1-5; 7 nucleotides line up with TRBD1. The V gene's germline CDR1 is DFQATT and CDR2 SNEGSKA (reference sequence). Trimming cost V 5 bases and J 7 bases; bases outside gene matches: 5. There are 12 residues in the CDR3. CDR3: CSAYRGGQPQHF. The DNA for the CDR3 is TGCAGTGCTTACAGGGGTGGACAGCCCCAGCATTTT.

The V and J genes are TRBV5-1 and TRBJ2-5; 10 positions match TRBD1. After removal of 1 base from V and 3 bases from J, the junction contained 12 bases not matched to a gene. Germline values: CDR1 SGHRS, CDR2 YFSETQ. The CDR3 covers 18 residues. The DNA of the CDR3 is TGCGCCAGCAGCTTGTATGTGACAGGGGGCATAGGGGAAGAGACCCAGTACTTC. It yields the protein CASSLYVTGGIGEETQYF.

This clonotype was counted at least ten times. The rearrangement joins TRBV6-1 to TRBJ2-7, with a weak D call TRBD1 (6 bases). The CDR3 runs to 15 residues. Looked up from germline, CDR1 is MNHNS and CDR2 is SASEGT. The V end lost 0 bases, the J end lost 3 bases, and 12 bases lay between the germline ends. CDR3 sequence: CASSEAEQGFYEQYF. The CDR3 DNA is TGTGCCAGCAGTGAAGCTGAACAGGGATTCTACGAGCAGTACTTC.

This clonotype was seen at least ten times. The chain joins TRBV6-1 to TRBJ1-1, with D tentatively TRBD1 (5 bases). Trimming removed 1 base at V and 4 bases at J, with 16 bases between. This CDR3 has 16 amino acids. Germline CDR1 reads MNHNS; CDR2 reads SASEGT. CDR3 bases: TGTGCCAGCAGTGAAGGCCCGGGACTTTTCCCCACTGAAGCTTTCTTT. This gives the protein CASSEGPGLFPTEAFF.

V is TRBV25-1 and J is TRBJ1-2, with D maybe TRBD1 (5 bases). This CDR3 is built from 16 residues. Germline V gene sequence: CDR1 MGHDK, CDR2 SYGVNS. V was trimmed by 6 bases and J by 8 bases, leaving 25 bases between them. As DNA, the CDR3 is TGTGCCAGCAGCCCTGTGAACCGGGACGGGGACCTCGGCTACACCTTC. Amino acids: CASSPVNRDGDLGYTF.

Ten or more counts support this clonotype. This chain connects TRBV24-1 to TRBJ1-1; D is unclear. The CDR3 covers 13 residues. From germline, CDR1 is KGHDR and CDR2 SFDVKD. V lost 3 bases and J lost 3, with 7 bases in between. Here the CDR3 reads CATSDGRYTEAFF. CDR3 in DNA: TGTGCCACCAGTGATGGGCGATACACTGAAGCTTTCTTT.

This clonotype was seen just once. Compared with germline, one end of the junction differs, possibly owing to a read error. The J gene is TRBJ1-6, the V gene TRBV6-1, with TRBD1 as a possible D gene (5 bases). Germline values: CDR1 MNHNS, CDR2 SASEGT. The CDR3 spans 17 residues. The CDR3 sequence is CSSSEDPLPGLYSPLHF. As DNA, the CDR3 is TGTTCCAGCAGTGAAGACCCTCTTCCAGGGTTGTATTCACCCCTTCACTTT.

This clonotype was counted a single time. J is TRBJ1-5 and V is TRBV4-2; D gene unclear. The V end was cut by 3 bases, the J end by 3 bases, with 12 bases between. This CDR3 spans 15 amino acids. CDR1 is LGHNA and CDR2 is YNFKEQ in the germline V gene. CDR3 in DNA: TGTGCCAGCAGCCAGGAGGGCGGATCCAATCAGCCCCAGCATTTT. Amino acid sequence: CASSQEGGSNQPQHF.

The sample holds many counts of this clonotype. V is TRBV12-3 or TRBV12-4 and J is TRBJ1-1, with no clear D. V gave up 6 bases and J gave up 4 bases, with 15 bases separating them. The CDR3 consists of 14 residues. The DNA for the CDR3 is TGTGCCAGCAGCTATCAGTGGCCGGGCACTGAAGCTTTCTTT. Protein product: CASSYQWPGTEAFF.

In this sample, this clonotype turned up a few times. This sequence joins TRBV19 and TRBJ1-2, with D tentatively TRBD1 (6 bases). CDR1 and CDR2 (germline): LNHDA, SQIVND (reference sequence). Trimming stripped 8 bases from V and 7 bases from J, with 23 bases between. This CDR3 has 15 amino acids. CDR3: CASAPTQGARSGYTF. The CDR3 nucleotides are TGTGCCAGTGCACCCACACAGGGAGCTAGAAGTGGCTACACCTTC.

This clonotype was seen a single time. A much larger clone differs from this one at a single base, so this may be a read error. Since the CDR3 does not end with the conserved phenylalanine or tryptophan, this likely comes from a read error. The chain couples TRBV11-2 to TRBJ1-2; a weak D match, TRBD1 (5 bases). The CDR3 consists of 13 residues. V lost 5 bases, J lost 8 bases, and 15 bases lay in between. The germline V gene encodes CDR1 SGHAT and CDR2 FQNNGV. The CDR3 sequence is CASSPLVRGGYTY. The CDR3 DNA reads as TGTGCCAGCAGCCCCCTAGTCCGGGGGGGCTACACCTAC.

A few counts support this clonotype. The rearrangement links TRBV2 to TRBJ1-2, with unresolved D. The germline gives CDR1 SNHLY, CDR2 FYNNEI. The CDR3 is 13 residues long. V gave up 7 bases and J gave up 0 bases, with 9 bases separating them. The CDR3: CASKRLTNYGYTF. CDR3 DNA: TGTGCCAGCAAGCGTCTCACTAACTATGGCTACACCTTC.

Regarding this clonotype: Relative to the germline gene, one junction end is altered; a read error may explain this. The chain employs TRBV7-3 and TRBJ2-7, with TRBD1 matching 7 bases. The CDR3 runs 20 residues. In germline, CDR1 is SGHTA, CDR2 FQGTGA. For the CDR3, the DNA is TGTGCCAGCAGCTTAAGCCCTCAAGACCTGGACAGGCTTCCTGCCTACGCGCAGTACTTC. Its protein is CASSLSPQDLDRLPAYAQYF.

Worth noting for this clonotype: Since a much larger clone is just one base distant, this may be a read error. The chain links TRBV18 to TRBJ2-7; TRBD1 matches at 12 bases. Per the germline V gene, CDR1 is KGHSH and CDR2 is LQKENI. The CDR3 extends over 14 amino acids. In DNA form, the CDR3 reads TGTGCCAGCTCACCAGGGGGGACAGGGGGCGAGCAGTGCTTC. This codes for CASSPGGTGGEQCF.

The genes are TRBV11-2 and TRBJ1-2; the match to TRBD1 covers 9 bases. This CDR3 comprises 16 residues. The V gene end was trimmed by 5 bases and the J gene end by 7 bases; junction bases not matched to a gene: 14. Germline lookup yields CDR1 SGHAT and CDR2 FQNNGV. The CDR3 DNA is TGTGCCAGCAGCCCCAGGACAGGGGCCACCTCGGCTGGCTACACCTTC. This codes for CASSPRTGATSAGYTF. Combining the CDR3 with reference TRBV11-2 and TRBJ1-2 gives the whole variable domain EAGVAQSPRYKIIEKRQSVAFWCNPISGHATLYWYQQILGQGPKLLIQFQNNGVVDDSQLPKDRFSAERLKGVDSTLKIQPAKLEDSAVYLCASSPRTGATSAGYTFGSGTRLTVV.

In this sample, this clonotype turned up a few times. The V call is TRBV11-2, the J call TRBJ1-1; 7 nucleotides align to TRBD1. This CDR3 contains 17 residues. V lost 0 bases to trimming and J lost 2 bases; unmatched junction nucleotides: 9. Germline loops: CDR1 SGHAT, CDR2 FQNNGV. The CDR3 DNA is TGTGCCAGCAGCTTAGATTTACTCGGACAGGCAAACACTGAAGCTTTCTTT. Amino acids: CASSLDLLGQANTEAFF.

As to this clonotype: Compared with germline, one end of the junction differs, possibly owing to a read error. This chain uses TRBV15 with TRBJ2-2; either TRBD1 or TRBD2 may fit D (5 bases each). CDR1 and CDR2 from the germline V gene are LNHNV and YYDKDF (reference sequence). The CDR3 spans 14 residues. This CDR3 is CATSSVRASGDLFF. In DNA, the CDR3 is TGTGCCACCAGCAGCGTCAGGGCGTCCGGGGATCTGTTTTTT.

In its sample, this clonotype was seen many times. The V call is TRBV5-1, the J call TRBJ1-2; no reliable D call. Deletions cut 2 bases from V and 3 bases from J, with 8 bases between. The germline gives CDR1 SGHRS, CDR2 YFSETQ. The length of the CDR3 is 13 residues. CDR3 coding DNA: TGCGCCAGCAGCTTTGGGGATCACTATGGCTACACCTTC. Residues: CASSFGDHYGYTF.

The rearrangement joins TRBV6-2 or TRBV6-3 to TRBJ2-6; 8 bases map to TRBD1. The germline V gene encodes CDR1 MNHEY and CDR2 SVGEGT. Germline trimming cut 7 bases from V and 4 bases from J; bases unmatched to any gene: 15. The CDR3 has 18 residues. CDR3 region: CASKDRTGTFRGANVLTF. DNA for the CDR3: TGTGCCAGCAAAGATAGGACAGGGACGTTCAGGGGGGCCAACGTCCTGACTTTC.

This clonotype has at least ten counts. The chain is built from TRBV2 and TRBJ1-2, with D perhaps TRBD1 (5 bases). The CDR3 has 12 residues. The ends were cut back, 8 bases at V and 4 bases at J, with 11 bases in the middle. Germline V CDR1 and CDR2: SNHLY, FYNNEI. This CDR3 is CASGGDGYGYTF. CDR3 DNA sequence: TGTGCCAGCGGGGGGGACGGCTATGGCTACACCTTC. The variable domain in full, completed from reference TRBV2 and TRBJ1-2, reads EPEVTQTPSHQVTQMGQEVILRCVPISNHLYFYWYRQILGQKVEFLVSFYNNEISEKSEIFDDQFSVERPDGSNFTLKIRSTKLEDSAMYFCASGGDGYGYTFGSGTRLTVV.

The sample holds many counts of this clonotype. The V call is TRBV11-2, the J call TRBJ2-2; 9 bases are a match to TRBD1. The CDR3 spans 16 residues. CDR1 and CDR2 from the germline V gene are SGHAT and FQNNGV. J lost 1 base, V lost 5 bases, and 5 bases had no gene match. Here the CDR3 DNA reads TGTGCCAGCAGCCCAAGGGACAGGGAGAACACCGGGGAGCTGTTTTTT. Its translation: CASSPRDRENTGELFF.